This T cell receptor (beta chain) was sequenced in a study of blood T cell repertoires in COVID-19. As for the study in general: Samples representing acute and convalescent COVID-19 were sourced from the United States, Italy and Spain. T cells, B-cell-depleted T cells, or PBMCs provided the cDNA or gDNA that served as material.

In the study's own analysis: Estimation of nucleated cell counts was performed using reference gene primer amplification. The table came from immunoSEQ multiplex PCR; TCRdb's copy has only in-frame clones and leaves some out. V and J calls and clone size follow that table, whereas D and trimming were derived from the DNA. The table shows some 270,000 clones, with roughly 91% occurring only once. Per the germline V gene, CDR1 is SGHNT and CDR2 is YYREEE (reference sequence). The CDR3 has 14 residues. V was trimmed by 2 bases and J by 6 bases, leaving 14 bases between them. Sequenced sample: PBMCs or T cells enriched from blood (not recorded which). This chain joins TRBV5-4 and TRBJ1-2; TRBD1 is a possible D gene (5 bases). The TCR sequence derives from a woman aged 60-70 years who had recovered from COVID-19. As DNA, the CDR3 is TGTGCCAGCAGCTTTCCGGTGGGGCTGGATGGCTACACCTTC. Its translation: CASSFPVGLDGYTF. Using reference TRBV5-4 and TRBJ1-2 for the parts outside the CDR3, the full variable domain is ETGVTQSPTHLIKTRGQQVTLRCSSQSGHNTVSWYQQALGQGPQFIFQYYREEENGRGNFPPRFSGLQFPNYSSELNVNALELDDSALYLCASSFPVGLDGYTFGSGTRLTVV.